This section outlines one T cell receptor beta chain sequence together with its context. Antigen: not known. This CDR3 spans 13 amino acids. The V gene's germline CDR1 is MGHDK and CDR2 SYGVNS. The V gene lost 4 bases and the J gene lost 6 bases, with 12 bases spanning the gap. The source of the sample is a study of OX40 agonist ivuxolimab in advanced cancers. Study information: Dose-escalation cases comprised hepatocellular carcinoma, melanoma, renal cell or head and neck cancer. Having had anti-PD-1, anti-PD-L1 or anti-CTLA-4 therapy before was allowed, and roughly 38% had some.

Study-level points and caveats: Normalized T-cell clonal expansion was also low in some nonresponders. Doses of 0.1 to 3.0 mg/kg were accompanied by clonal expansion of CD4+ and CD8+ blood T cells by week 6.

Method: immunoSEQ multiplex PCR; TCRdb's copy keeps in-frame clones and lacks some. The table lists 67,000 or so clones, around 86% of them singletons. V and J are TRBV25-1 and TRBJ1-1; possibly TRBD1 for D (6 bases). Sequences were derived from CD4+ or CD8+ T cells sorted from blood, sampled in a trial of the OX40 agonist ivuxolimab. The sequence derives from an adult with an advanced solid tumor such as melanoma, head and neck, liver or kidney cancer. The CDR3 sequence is CASSVTGIAEAFF. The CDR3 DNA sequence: TGTGCCAGCAGTGTCACAGGGATAGCTGAAGCTTTCTTT.